Listed here are 14 T cell receptor beta chains from one sample, sequenced in a study of T cell repertoires in aging, cancer and after chemotherapy. A mixed TRB-A/B primer pool amplified rearranged TRB by multiplex touch-down PCR. TCRdb re-derived calls from the multiplex PCR reads in MiXCR, one entry per CDR3 protein. The data show some 4,000 distinct CDR3 sequences, about 30% seen once. The template was genomic DNA from peripheral blood, not RNA. Specimen: blood. These receptors all stem from a human donor with a blood cancer.

In its sample, this clonotype was seen a few times. V gene TRBV18 combines with J gene TRBJ1-1; 7 bases are shared with TRBD1. Per germline, CDR1 KGHSH and CDR2 LQKENI. Germline trimming cut 4 bases from V and 7 bases from J; bases unmatched to any gene: 3. The CDR3 totals 12 residues. CDR3 bases: TGTGCCAGCTCACTAGACAGGGTTGAAGCTTTCTTT. Protein sequence: CASSLDRVEAFF.

This clonotype rates as large (0.1 to 1%). The chain uses TRBV29-1 and TRBJ2-2, with 7 bases lining up with TRBD1. The V and J ends lost 1 base and 4 bases, in that order; junction bases with no gene match: 3. CDR3 length: 14 residues. Germline loops: CDR1 SQVTM, CDR2 ANQGSEA. In DNA form, the CDR3 reads TGCAGCGTTGAAGCGACAGGGCTCACCGGGGAGCTGTTTTTT. As protein: CSVEATGLTGELFF.

The V and J genes are TRBV11-2 and TRBJ2-7; D is ambiguous. CDR3 size: 14 residues. Trimming took off 1 base at V and 3 bases at J, with 10 bases between the two ends. The V gene's germline CDR1 is SGHAT and CDR2 FQNNGV. DNA for the CDR3: TGTGCCAGCAGCTTAGTTGGCGCAATCTACGAGCAGTACTTC. Translating it yields CASSLVGAIYEQYF.

This clonotype counts as medium-sized (0.01 to 0.1%). The CDR3 DNA follows: TGTGCCTGGTCTAGCGGGAGGTACGAGCAGTACTTC. Amino acid sequence: CAWSSGRYEQYF. This sequence joins TRBV30 and TRBJ2-7; 11 bases are shared with TRBD2. Losses at the gene ends were 5 bases for V and 4 bases for J; bases not matched to a gene: 1. Germline V gene data show CDR1 as GTSNPN and CDR2 as SVGIG (reference sequence). The length of the CDR3 is 12 residues.

In its sample, this clonotype was seen once. The chain uses TRBV11-2 and TRBJ1-1; D possibly corresponds to TRBD1 (6 bases). V was shortened by 3 bases and J by 1 base, with 12 bases between the two germline ends. The CDR3 covers 15 residues. Germline CDR1 is SGHAT and CDR2 is FQNNGV. As DNA, the CDR3 is TGTGCCAGCAGCTTGCCGGGACACGAGAACACTGAAGCTTTCTTT. Residues: CASSLPGHENTEAFF.

This clonotype was observed a few times. The gene calls are TRBV10-3 and TRBJ2-7; D gene ambiguous. This CDR3 has 12 amino acids. The V gene lost 2 bases and the J gene lost 9 bases, with 11 bases spanning the gap. CDR1 and CDR2 (germline): ENHRY, SYGVKD. This CDR3 is CAISEREFRQYF. Written as DNA, the CDR3 is TGTGCCATCAGTGAGAGGGAATTCAGGCAGTACTTC.

Comments on this clonotype: Mismatch with germline at one junction end may stem from a read error. The V and J genes are TRBV14 and TRBJ2-1; 9 nucleotides line up with TRBD2. The CDR3 sequence is 16 residues long. The germline CDR1 and CDR2 sequences are SGHDN and FVKESK. The chain's CDR3 is CARSQGAGGPWNEQFF. In DNA, the CDR3 is TGTGCCAGAAGCCAAGGGGCGGGAGGGCCGTGGAATGAGCAGTTCTTC.

By proportion, this clonotype is medium-sized (0.01 to 0.1%). J is TRBJ2-7 and V is TRBV6-6; D perhaps matches TRBD1 (7 bases). The CDR3 loop spans 15 amino acids. Trimming took off 0 bases at V and 4 bases at J, with 13 bases between the two ends. Germline-derived CDR1 and CDR2 are MNHNY and SVGAGI (reference sequence). This CDR3 is CASSYSKSGGYEQYF. DNA of the CDR3: TGTGCCAGCAGTTACTCGAAGTCAGGGGGGTACGAGCAGTACTTC.

This clonotype is classed as large. The chain uses TRBV18 and TRBJ2-1; a weak D match, TRBD1 (6 bases). CDR1 and CDR2 (germline): KGHSH, LQKENI. V was trimmed by 3 bases and J by 0 bases, leaving 9 bases between them. The CDR3 runs 15 residues. CDR3 nucleotide sequence: TGTGCCAGCTCACCCCCGACAGGCTCCTACAATGAGCAGTTCTTC. This encodes CASSPPTGSYNEQFF.

This chain links TRBV20-1 with TRBJ2-2; 7 bases fit TRBD2. CDR3 length: 17 amino acids. J was trimmed by 5 bases and V by 0 bases; bases with no gene match: 12. Germline CDR1 reads DFQATT; CDR2 reads SNEGSKA (reference sequence). CDR3: CSARDLRLAVDTGELFF. CDR3 coding DNA: TGCAGTGCTAGAGATTTAAGGCTAGCGGTAGATACCGGGGAGCTGTTTTTT.

The chain is built from TRBV10-3 and TRBJ2-2, with 8 positions matching TRBD2. Germline V CDR1 and CDR2: ENHRY, SYGVKD. This CDR3 has 14 amino acids. V lost 6 bases and J lost 4; bases outside the gene matches: 4. The CDR3 DNA reads TGTGCCATCAGAGCGGGAGAGTTCACCGGGGAGCTGTTTTTT. Translating gives CAIRAGEFTGELFF.

Concerning this clonotype itself: Since a much larger clone is just one base distant, this may be a read error. The chain uses TRBV15 and TRBJ2-4; 10 bases match TRBD2. CDR1 is LNHNV, CDR2 YYDKDF, per germline (reference sequence). The CDR3 extends over 15 amino acids. With V trimmed by 1 base and J by 13 bases, 10 bases remained unmatched. CDR3 protein: CATSRALAGDNEQYF. In nucleotides, the CDR3 is TGTGCCACCAGCAGAGCGCTAGCGGGAGACAATGAGCAGTACTTC.

The rearrangement joins TRBV27 to TRBJ2-2, with D tentatively TRBD2 (6 bases). CDR1 is MNHEY, CDR2 SMNVEV, per germline (reference sequence). The CDR3 runs to 17 residues. Trimming took 7 bases from V and 0 from J, leaving 18 bases between them. CDR3: CASNRWGESANTGELFF. In DNA form, the CDR3 reads TGTGCCAGCAACCGTTGGGGGGAGAGCGCGAACACCGGGGAGCTGTTTTTT.

This clonotype turned up a few times. The CDR3 spells CASSLAGPNYGYTF. For the CDR3, the DNA is TGTGCCAGCAGCTTAGCGGGACCAAACTATGGCTACACCTTC. The rearrangement links TRBV7-9 to TRBJ1-2, with D tentatively TRBD1 (5 bases). The CDR3 is made up of 14 amino acids. The germline gives CDR1 SEHNR, CDR2 FQNEAQ (reference sequence). Trimming pared 0 bases from V and 2 bases from J, leaving 7 bases between.